These T cell receptor beta chains were read from a single sample in a study of T cell responses to AZD1222 COVID-19 vaccine. Assay used: immunoSEQ multiplex PCR; TCRdb lists only in-frame clones, some missing. Of 25,000 or so clones listed, roughly 87% were seen once; the top ten hold 34%. The starting material was peripheral blood, obtained 28 days after the second AZD1222 dose. These receptors came from an adult who received the AZD1222 COVID-19 vaccine. The CDR3 runs from the conserved cysteine through the conserved F or W. D genes are given only for firm matches. Size values are once, few and many counts, or a class for expanded clones, and some rows have none.

abundance	j_gene	v_gene	d_gene	CDR3nt	CDR3aa
few	TRBJ2-1	TRBV2	TRBD2	TGTGCCAGCAGGGATCCCGGGACTAGCATTTACAATGAGCAGTTCTTC	CASRDPGTSIYNEQFF
-	TRBJ1-6	TRBV9	-	TGTGCCAGCAGCGTAGGGGACGCTCTTGAATCACCCCTCCACTTT	CASSVGDALESPLHF
-	TRBJ1-4	TRBV21-1	-	TGTGCCAGCAGCAAGGGACAGGGGGGTAATGAAAAACTGTTTTTT	CASSKGQGGNEKLFF
few	TRBJ2-7	TRBV5-6	-	TGTGCCAGCAGCTTGAACTACGAGCAGTACTTC	CASSLNYEQYF
-	TRBJ2-7	TRBV9	TRBD2	TGTGCCAGCAGCGTAGATAATAGCGGGAGGGGCGAGCAGTACTTC	CASSVDNSGRGEQYF
-	TRBJ2-7	TRBV4-3	-	TGCGCCAGCAGCCAAGGCTATGGACGCCTCGAGCAGTACTTC	CASSQGYGRLEQYF
-	TRBJ1-5	TRBV30	-	TGTGCCTGGAGTGCCGCCGCCAATCAGCCCCAGCATTTT	CAWSAAANQPQHF
few	TRBJ2-2	TRBV18	-	TGTGCCAGCTCACCACGGGGGACCCTGGTCACCGGGGAGCTGTTTTTT	CASSPRGTLVTGELFF
-	TRBJ1-4	TRBV15	TRBD1	TGTGCCACCAGCAGAGATGAGGGGGCAGGGAGTGAAAAACTGTTTTTT	CATSRDEGAGSEKLFF
-	TRBJ2-7	TRBV11-1	-	TGTGCCAGCAGCCCCTGGGGACACCCTTCCGAGCAGTACTTC	CASSPWGHPSEQYF
-	TRBJ1-2	TRBV7-2	TRBD1	TGTGCCAGCAGCTTAGGCCGGGGACAGGGGAACTATGGCTACACCTTC	CASSLGRGQGNYGYTF
-	TRBJ2-1	TRBV27	-	TGTGCCAGCAGTCCCGGAGGGGGCTGGGAGCAGTTCTTC	CASSPGGGWEQFF
-	TRBJ1-5	TRBV29-1	TRBD1	TGCAGCGTTACGACAGGGGGCTTGAATCAGCCCCAGCATTTT	CSVTTGGLNQPQHF
-	TRBJ2-7	TRBV6-2/TRBV6-3	-	TGTGCCAGCAGCCATATCTACGAGCAGTACTTC	CASSHIYEQYF
once	TRBJ2-3	TRBV5-4	-	TGTGCCAGCAGCTTGGTTGGCGCAGATACGCAGTATTTT	CASSLVGADTQYF
-	TRBJ2-3	TRBV6-4	TRBD2	TGTGCCAGCAGTGAGACTAGCGGGGGGACAGATACGCAGTATTTT	CASSETSGGTDTQYF
-	TRBJ1-4	TRBV5-1	TRBD1	TGCGCCAGCAGCTCTGGACAGGGTAATGAAAAACTGTTTTTT	CASSSGQGNEKLFF
-	TRBJ2-1	TRBV28	-	TGTGCCAGCAGTTTAGTGGGGTACAATGAGCAGTTCTTC	CASSLVGYNEQFF
-	TRBJ2-2	TRBV7-9	TRBD1	TGTGCCAGCACCGGATATCAAACAGGGGCAGGCGGGGAGCTGTTTTTT	CASTGYQTGAGGELFF
-	TRBJ2-2	TRBV10-3	-	TGTGCCATCAACACGGGATCCACGAACACCGGGGAGCTGTTTTTT	CAINTGSTNTGELFF
-	TRBJ2-3	TRBV4-2	TRBD2	TGTGCCAGCAGCCCGAGCGCAGCGGGAGGGCCTGGCACAGATACGCAGTATTTT	CASSPSAAGGPGTDTQYF
-	TRBJ1-5	TRBV30	-	TGTGCCTGGAGTGTCGGTAGGGTTCAGCCCCAGCATTTT	CAWSVGRVQPQHF
few	TRBJ1-2	TRBV29-1	-	TGCAGCGTTGTTTACGGGCAAGCTAACTATGGCTACACCTTC	CSVVYGQANYGYTF
-	TRBJ2-2	TRBV6-1	-	TGTGCCAGCAGTGAAGAGGTGCCCACCGGGGAGCTGTTTTTT	CASSEEVPTGELFF